A single sample is the source of the 6 T cell receptor beta chains below, sequenced in a study of CD8 T cells in Susac syndrome. A quantity of about 0.5 to 1 ug RNA underwent reverse transcription using random hexamers. TCRdb reprocessed the immunoSEQ multiplex PCR reads with MiXCR, giving one entry per CDR3 protein. The data show 40,000 to 60,000 distinct CDR3 sequences, with 90% to 95% seen just once and about 0.51% held by the top ten. The sequencing input was CD8+ T cells from PBMCs. The receptor source for this set is a human donor with multiple sclerosis.

V gene TRBV30 combines with J gene TRBJ2-5; 7 nucleotides agree with TRBD1. The CDR3 loop spans 14 amino acids. V lost 0 bases and J lost 2; bases outside the gene matches: 3. Germline CDR1 is GTSNPN and CDR2 is SVGIG (reference sequence). Written as DNA, the CDR3 is TGTGCCTGGAGTGTAGGGGGCGGACAAGAGACCCAGTACTTC. Protein sequence: CAWSVGGGQETQYF.

The chain is built from TRBV30 and TRBJ1-2; perhaps TRBD1 as D (6 bases). Trimming shortened V by 1 base and J by 7 bases, and 10 bases separated the two germline ends. Germline V gives CDR1 GTSNPN, CDR2 SVGIG (reference sequence). This CDR3 has 12 amino acids. CDR3: CAWSAYRAGYTF. In DNA form, the CDR3 reads TGTGCCTGGAGTGCCTACAGGGCTGGCTACACCTTC.

The chain recombines TRBV12-3 or TRBV12-4 with TRBJ2-5, with TRBD1 matching 10 bases. CDR3 length: 15 amino acids. Trimming removed 5 bases from V and 1 base from J; junction bases left unmatched: 4. The CDR3 coding sequence is TGTGCCAGCAGTCCCGGGACAGGGGCCCAAGAGACCCAGTACTTC. Its protein product is CASSPGTGAQETQYF.

The chain couples TRBV3-1 to TRBJ1-1, with 7 bases that match TRBD1. The germline CDR1 and CDR2 sequences are LGHDT and YNNKEL (reference sequence). V lost 4 bases to trimming and J lost 1 base; unmatched junction nucleotides: 12. The CDR3 has 17 amino acids. The CDR3 is CASSPRIRQGSNTEAFF. The CDR3 bases are TGTGCCAGCAGCCCCCGCATAAGACAGGGTTCGAACACTGAAGCTTTCTTT.

J is TRBJ2-3 and V is TRBV4-3, with 7 positions matching TRBD2. CDR1 is LGHNA and CDR2 is YSLEER in the germline V gene. The CDR3 extends over 15 amino acids. V shed 0 bases, J shed 4 bases, and the junction held 4 bases outside the gene matches. CDR3 residues: CASSQDGREPDTQYF. CDR3 in DNA: TGCGCCAGCAGCCAAGATGGGAGGGAACCAGATACGCAGTATTTT.

The chain combines TRBV5-4 with TRBJ1-1; TRBD1 is a possible D gene (5 bases). V shed 5 bases and J shed 1 base, with 6 bases lying between them. CDR1 SGHNT and CDR2 YYREEE come from the germline V gene (reference sequence). CDR3 length: 12 amino acids. The CDR3 DNA sequence: TGTGCCAGCAGACAGGAGAACACTGAAGCTTTCTTT. As protein: CASRQENTEAFF.